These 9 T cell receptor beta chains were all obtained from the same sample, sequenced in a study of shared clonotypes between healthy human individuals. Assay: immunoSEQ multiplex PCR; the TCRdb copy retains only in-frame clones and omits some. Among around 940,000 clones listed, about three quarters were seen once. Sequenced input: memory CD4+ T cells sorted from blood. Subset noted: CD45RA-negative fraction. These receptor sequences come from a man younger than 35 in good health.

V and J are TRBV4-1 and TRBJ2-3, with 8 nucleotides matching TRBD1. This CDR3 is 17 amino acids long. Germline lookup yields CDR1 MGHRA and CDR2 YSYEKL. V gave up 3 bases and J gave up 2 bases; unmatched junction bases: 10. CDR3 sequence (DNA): TGCGCCAGCAGCCAGATATCCGGGACAGGTTACACAGATACGCAGTATTTT. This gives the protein CASSQISGTGYTDTQYF.

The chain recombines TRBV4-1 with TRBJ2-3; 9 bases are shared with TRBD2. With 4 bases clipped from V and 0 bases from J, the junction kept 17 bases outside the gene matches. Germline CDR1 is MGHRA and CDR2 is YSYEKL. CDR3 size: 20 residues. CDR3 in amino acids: CASSPISGASGMTSTDTQYF. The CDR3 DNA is TGCGCCAGCAGCCCGATCAGCGGGGCTAGCGGGATGACTAGCACAGATACGCAGTATTTT.

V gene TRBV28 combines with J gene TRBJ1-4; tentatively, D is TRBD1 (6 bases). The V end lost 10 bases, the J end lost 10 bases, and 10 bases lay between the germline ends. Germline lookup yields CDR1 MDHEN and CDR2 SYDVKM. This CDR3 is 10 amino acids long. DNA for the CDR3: TGTGCCACCTCGGACAGAAAACTGTTTTTT. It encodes CATSDRKLFF.

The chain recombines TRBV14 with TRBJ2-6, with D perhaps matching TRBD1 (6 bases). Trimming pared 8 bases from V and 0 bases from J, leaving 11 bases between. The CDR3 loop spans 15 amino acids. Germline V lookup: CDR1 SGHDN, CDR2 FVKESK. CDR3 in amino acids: CASATGHSGANVLTF. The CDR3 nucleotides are TGTGCCAGCGCGACGGGACACTCTGGGGCCAACGTCCTGACTTTC.

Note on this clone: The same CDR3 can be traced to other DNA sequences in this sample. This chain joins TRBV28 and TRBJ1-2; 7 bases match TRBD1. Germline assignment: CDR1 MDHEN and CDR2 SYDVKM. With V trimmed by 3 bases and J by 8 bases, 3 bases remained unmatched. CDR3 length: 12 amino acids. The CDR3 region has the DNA TGTGCCAGCAGTTTGACAGGGAGCGGCTACACCTTC. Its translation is CASSLTGSGYTF.

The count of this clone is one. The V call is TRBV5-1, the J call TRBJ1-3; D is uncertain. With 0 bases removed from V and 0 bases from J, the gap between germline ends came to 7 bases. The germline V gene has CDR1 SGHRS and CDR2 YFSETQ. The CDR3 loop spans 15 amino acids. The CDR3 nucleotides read TGCGCCAGCAGCTTGGGGGCCTTCTCTGGAAACACCATATATTTT. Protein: CASSLGAFSGNTIYF. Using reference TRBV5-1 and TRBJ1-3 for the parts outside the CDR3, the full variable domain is KAGVTQTPRYLIKTRGQQVTLSCSPISGHRSVSWYQQTPGQGLQFLFEYFSETQRNKGNFPGRFSGRQFSNSRSEMNVSTLELGDSALYLCASSLGAFSGNTIYFGEGSWLTVV.

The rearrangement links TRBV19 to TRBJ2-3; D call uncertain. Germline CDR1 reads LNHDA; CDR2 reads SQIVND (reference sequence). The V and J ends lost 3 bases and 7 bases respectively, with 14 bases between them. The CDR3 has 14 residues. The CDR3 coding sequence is TGTGCCAGTAGTATCGAAAAGGGCATGAATACGCAGTATTTT. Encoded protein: CASSIEKGMNTQYF.

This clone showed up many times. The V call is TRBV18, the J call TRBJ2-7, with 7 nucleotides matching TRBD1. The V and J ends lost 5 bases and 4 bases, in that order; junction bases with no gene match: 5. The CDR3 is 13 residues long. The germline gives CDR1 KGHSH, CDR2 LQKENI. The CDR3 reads CASSEGTAYEQYF. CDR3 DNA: TGTGCCAGCTCAGAAGGGACAGCTTACGAGCAGTACTTC.

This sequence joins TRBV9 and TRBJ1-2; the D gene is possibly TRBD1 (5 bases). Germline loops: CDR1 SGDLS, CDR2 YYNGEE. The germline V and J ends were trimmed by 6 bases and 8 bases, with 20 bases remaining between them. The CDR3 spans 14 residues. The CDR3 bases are TGTGCCAGCACCCGAACCGGGACCTTCGGGGGCTACACCTTC. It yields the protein CASTRTGTFGGYTF.